One and the same sample provided the 23 T cell receptor beta chains below, sequenced in a study of molecular identifiers for immune sequencing clone quantification. Each CDR3 protein gets one entry after TCRdb re-called the PCR reads with MiXCR. The repertoire holds 460,000 or so distinct CDR3 sequences, around 21% seen once, with about 0.8% in the top ten. The source material was naive CD8+ T cells from blood, with Jurkat cell RNA spiked in. Subset reported: FACS-sorted CD8+CD4-CCR7+CD45RA+ naive T cells. The receptors stem from a human donor in good health. Some libraries in this study had Jurkat cell RNA spiked in.

The chain uses TRBV29-1 and TRBJ2-1; perhaps TRBD2 as D (5 bases). V shed 3 bases and J shed 0 bases, with 9 bases lying between them. The germline CDR1 and CDR2 sequences are SQVTM and ANQGSEA. The CDR3 sequence is 14 residues long. The CDR3 DNA is TGCAGCGTTGACGGGGAGTTCTCCTACAATGAGCAGTTCTTC. Its translation: CSVDGEFSYNEQFF.

This chain connects TRBV6-5 to TRBJ2-1; D is perhaps TRBD2 (7 bases). CDR1 and CDR2 from the germline V gene are MNHEY and SVGAGI. V dropped 4 bases and J dropped 6 bases, with 10 bases sitting between them. The CDR3 length is 13 residues. CDR3 coding DNA: TGTGCCAGCAGTTCGGGGGGCGCCAATGAGCAGTTCTTC. As protein: CASSSGGANEQFF.

The chain uses TRBV7-2 and TRBJ2-7; TRBD1 might be the D (5 bases). CDR1 and CDR2 from the germline V gene are SGHTA and FQGNSA. Trimming took off 1 base at V and 3 bases at J, with 13 bases between the two ends. There are 15 residues in the CDR3. The DNA for the CDR3 is TGTGCCAGCAGCTTAGAAGGCAGGGTGAACTACGAGCAGTACTTC. Protein product: CASSLEGRVNYEQYF.

This chain joins TRBV7-9 and TRBJ2-7; 7 bases align to TRBD1. The CDR3 runs 14 residues. Germline lookup yields CDR1 SEHNR and CDR2 FQNEAQ (reference sequence). Germline trimming cut 5 bases from V and 6 bases from J; bases unmatched to any gene: 10. The CDR3 protein is CASSVTGCAGEQYF. The CDR3 region has the DNA TGTGCCAGCAGCGTGACAGGGTGCGCGGGCGAGCAGTACTTC.

The chain carries TRBV11-2 and TRBJ2-7; D is uncertain. The V gene's germline CDR1 is SGHAT and CDR2 FQNNGV. This CDR3 region has 13 residues. The V and J ends lost 5 bases and 0 bases respectively, with 8 bases between them. CDR3 bases: TGTGCCAGCAGCGCCAGCACCTCCTACGAGCAGTACTTC. Its translation: CASSASTSYEQYF.

This clonotype was observed at least ten times. The chain is built from TRBV18 and TRBJ2-3, with D possibly TRBD1 on 6 matching bases. This CDR3 comprises 15 residues. Germline CDR1 reads KGHSH; CDR2 reads LQKENI. Trimming shortened V by 1 base and J by 6 bases, and 14 bases separated the two germline ends. The CDR3 spells CASSPLQDSADTQYF. Here the CDR3 DNA reads TGTGCCAGCTCACCACTTCAGGACAGTGCCGATACGCAGTATTTT.

This clonotype was picked up a small number of times. V is TRBV9 and J is TRBJ1-1, with a weak D call TRBD1 (6 bases). CDR1 SGDLS and CDR2 YYNGEE come from the germline V gene. The length of the CDR3 is 17 residues. Between the trimmed V and J ends, which lost 4 bases and 1 base, there was a span of 20 bases. The DNA for the CDR3 is TGTGCCAGCAGCCCCAGGTCAGGGGAAGGATGGAACACTGAAGCTTTCTTT. It is translated as CASSPRSGEGWNTEAFF.

The chain employs TRBV7-9 and TRBJ2-5, with 8 bases aligning to TRBD2. The junction had 11 bases not matched to a gene; V was cut back by 5 bases and J by 0 bases. Germline loops: CDR1 SEHNR, CDR2 FQNEAQ (reference sequence). This CDR3 is 17 amino acids long. The CDR3 nucleotides read TGTGCCAGCAGCCCGCAATGGGCGGGGGGATACCAAGAGACCCAGTACTTC. Its protein product is CASSPQWAGGYQETQYF.

A remark on this clonotype: An end of the junction differs from the germline gene, which may be a read error. The rearrangement links TRBV11-2 to TRBJ2-7; 8 nucleotides line up with TRBD2. Germline CDR1 reads SGHAT; CDR2 reads FQNNGV. The CDR3 is made up of 15 amino acids. CDR3 in DNA: TGTGCCAGCAGCATAGGACTAGCTAGCGGAATAGAGCGGTACTTC. It yields the protein CASSIGLASGIERYF.

This clonotype was detected only a few times. The chain has TRBV5-1 and TRBJ2-2; no clear D gene. V gave up 4 bases and J gave up 6 bases, with 10 bases separating them. CDR3 size: 13 residues. Germline V gene lookup returns CDR1 SGHRS and CDR2 YFSETQ. DNA for the CDR3: TGCGCCAGCAGCCCGCTTTTTCCCGGGGAGCTGTTTTTT. This codes for CASSPLFPGELFF.

The table lists this clonotype with many counts. A junction boundary mismatches the germline segment, possibly from a read error. This sequence joins TRBV5-5 and TRBJ2-3; D possibly uses TRBD1 or TRBD2 (5 bases each). Germline CDR1 is SGHKS and CDR2 is YYEKEE (reference sequence). This CDR3 is built from 15 residues. The DNA of the CDR3 is TGTGCCAGCAGCTTGGGGGGGAGACAGCCAGATCCGCAGTATTTT. Its protein product is CASSLGGRQPDPQYF.

This chain joins TRBV11-2 and TRBJ2-3; D is possibly TRBD2 (6 bases). This CDR3 contains 15 residues. Deletions cut 3 bases from V and 0 bases from J, with 10 bases between. Germline CDR1 SGHAT, CDR2 FQNNGV. The CDR3 bases are TGTGCCAGCAGCTTTGGCGGGATAAGCACAGATACGCAGTATTTT. This codes for CASSFGGISTDTQYF.

This chain connects TRBV6-5 to TRBJ2-3; 11 bases line up with TRBD2. The CDR3 covers 16 residues. Losses at the gene ends were 4 bases for V and 1 base for J; bases not matched to a gene: 4. Germline assignment: CDR1 MNHEY and CDR2 SVGAGI. The DNA for the CDR3 is TGTGCCAGCAGTTTCGAGACTAGCGGGGGCACAGATACGCAGTATTTT. Its translation is CASSFETSGGTDTQYF.

This clonotype was seen repeatedly, ten times or more. The chain combines TRBV12-3 or TRBV12-4 with TRBJ2-3, with TRBD1 matching 7 bases. Trimming removed 4 bases from V and 0 bases from J; junction bases left unmatched: 7. The CDR3 is 16 residues long. This CDR3 reads CASSSHRGQSTDTQYF. Here the CDR3 DNA reads TGTGCCAGCAGTTCACACCGGGGACAGAGCACAGATACGCAGTATTTT.

The chain combines TRBV19 with TRBJ1-5; a possible D gene is TRBD1 (5 bases). V lost 3 bases to trimming and J lost 2 bases, with 17 bases between them. Germline CDR1 and CDR2: LNHDA and SQIVND (reference sequence). The CDR3 consists of 17 residues. CDR3 DNA: TGTGCCAGTAGTATTACAGGATTGGGTTACGGCAATCAGCCCCAGCATTTT. Its translation: CASSITGLGYGNQPQHF.

The chain's CDR3 is CASSLSTHPYEQYF. CDR3 sequence (DNA): TGTGCCAGCAGTTTATCGACGCACCCCTACGAGCAGTACTTC. V is TRBV27 and J is TRBJ2-7; D call uncertain. Germline V gives CDR1 MNHEY, CDR2 SMNVEV (reference sequence). Trimming removed 0 bases at V and 2 bases at J, with 8 bases between. The CDR3 spans 14 residues.

This clonotype was picked up many times. V gene TRBV5-1 combines with J gene TRBJ1-5; D may be TRBD1 (6 bases). Looked up from germline, CDR1 is SGHRS and CDR2 is YFSETQ. This CDR3 comprises 18 residues. Trimming left V 1 base short and J 1 base short, with 18 bases between. CDR3 sequence reads: CASSLTPVRGTSNQPQHF. The CDR3 coding sequence is TGCGCCAGCAGCTTGACCCCTGTTAGAGGGACAAGCAATCAGCCCCAGCATTTT. Complete variable domain (other parts from reference TRBV5-1 and TRBJ1-5): KAGVTQTPRYLIKTRGQQVTLSCSPISGHRSVSWYQQTPGQGLQFLFEYFSETQRNKGNFPGRFSGRQFSNSRSEMNVSTLELGDSALYLCASSLTPVRGTSNQPQHFGDGTRLSIL.

In this sample, this clonotype turned up a few times. V usage is TRBV10-3 and J usage is TRBJ1-2; D not resolved. The CDR3 spans 13 residues. V shed 0 bases and J shed 7 bases, with 9 bases lying between them. Germline V gene data show CDR1 as ENHRY and CDR2 as SYGVKD. The CDR3 nucleotides are TGTGCCATCAGTGAGTCGGCCACCGTTGGCTACACCTTC. As protein: CAISESATVGYTF.

In regard to this clonotype: The junction differs from germline at one of its ends, possibly a read error. The V and J genes are TRBV19 and TRBJ2-7; D is tentatively TRBD1 or TRBD2 (5 bases each). The CDR3 covers 14 residues. Germline-derived CDR1 and CDR2 are LNHDA and SQIVND (reference sequence). CDR3 residues: CASSIGSRGSEQHF. The CDR3 DNA reads TGTGCCAGTAGTATAGGCAGCCGGGGCTCCGAGCAGCACTTC. Filled out from reference TRBV19 and TRBJ2-7, the complete variable domain reads DGGITQSPKYLFRKEGQNVTLSCEQNLNHDAMYWYRQDPGQGLRLIYYSQIVNDFQKGDIAEGYSVSREKKESFPLTVTSAQKNPTAFYLCASSIGSRGSEQHFGPGTRLTVT.

The chain uses TRBV7-9 and TRBJ1-1; D gene ambiguous. CDR3 length equals 10 residues. V lost 8 bases and J 7 bases, leaving 8 bases between the germline ends. Germline CDR1 SEHNR, CDR2 FQNEAQ (reference sequence). CDR3 coding DNA: TGTGCCAGCGGTTTAGGTGAAGCTTTCTTT. Translated: CASGLGEAFF.

Ten or more counts support this clonotype. The chain is built from TRBV10-3 and TRBJ2-7; the match to TRBD2 covers 13 bases. The CDR3 is made up of 15 amino acids. Per germline, CDR1 ENHRY and CDR2 SYGVKD. Trimming removed 3 bases from V and 5 bases from J; junction bases left unmatched: 4. In DNA, the CDR3 is TGTGCCATCAGTGAACTAGCGGGAGGGCAGGACGAGCAGTACTTC. Its protein is CAISELAGGQDEQYF.

The chain is built from TRBV19 and TRBJ2-7; 10 bases agree with TRBD1. J lost 5 bases, V lost 5 bases, and 6 bases had no gene match. The germline V gene encodes CDR1 LNHDA and CDR2 SQIVND (reference sequence). The CDR3 covers 14 residues. CDR3 sequence (DNA): TGTGCCAGTAGTCTGCTAGGACAGGGGGACGAGCAGTACTTC. It codes for CASSLLGQGDEQYF.

This clonotype occurred many times. The V and J genes are TRBV7-9 and TRBJ2-1, with TRBD2 identical over 8 bases. The CDR3 covers 17 residues. The ends lost 1 base at V and 2 bases at J; junction bases unmatched: 7. CDR1 SEHNR and CDR2 FQNEAQ come from the germline V gene (reference sequence). The CDR3 DNA reads TGTGCCAGCAGCTTAGGAATGGCGGGAGGCGCCTACAATGAGCAGTTCTTC. Translated, it gives CASSLGMAGGAYNEQFF.